This TCR beta chain was observed in a study of T cell repertoires in cytomegalovirus infection. Findings and caveats of the study: The study identified carriers of CMV plus the relevant HLA from cumulative public TCR beta family frequency.

TCRdb re-analysed the reads in MiXCR, keeping a single row per CDR3 protein. The sample shows under 850,000 distinct CDR3 sequences, 35% to 40% of them seen only once. As regards this clonotype: Its cognate antigen is unknown.

V gave up 3 bases and J gave up 3 bases, with 11 bases separating them. CDR1 and CDR2 (germline): KGHDR, SFDVKD. This CDR3 comprises 15 residues. The sample was PBMCs. The sequence was collected from a human donor in good health (CMV status not recorded). Some clones in this sample may be carry-over from other donors' samples. The rearrangement links TRBV24-1 to TRBJ1-5; D is unclear. CDR3 coding DNA: TGTGCCACCAGTGATGTTAGGGAGACCAATCAGCCCCAGCATTTT. This codes for CATSDVRETNQPQHF.